This TCR beta chain was retrieved from a study of blood T cell repertoires in COVID-19 (dated by TCRdb to 2018 to 2020). Context from the whole study: Collaborator samples came from the United States, Italy and Spain and covered acute and convalescent phases of COVID-19. Subjects who had been exposed to COVID-19, were actively infected with it, or had recovered from it provided the deeply sampled blood TCRbeta repertoires that made up the dataset. A de-identified subject ID, COVID-19 status, age in years and sex were almost always included in the sample metadata. The samples were drawn from the first 160 participants of the ongoing ImmuneRACE study and from under 1,500 subjects provided by 6 global collaborators. The repertoires were released in a freely available public database intended as a resource for research on the immune response to SARS-CoV-2. Where HLA class I and class II types were available, the types were taken from metadata supplied by the sample provider, not from assay-based typing. The material from the prospective study consisted of cDNA or gDNA derived from T cells, B-cell-depleted T cells, or PBMCs. What the research found in general, with its limitations: The amount of clinical and demographic metadata varied by source and participant and was provided uncurated.

TCRbeta CDR3 regions were amplified from genomic DNA using the immunoSEQ Assay, a bias-controlled multiplex PCR. The authors processed their data as follows. The number of nucleated cells in each sample was estimated from the amplification of reference gene primers within the assay. To quantify the absolute abundance of each unique TCRbeta CDR3 rearrangement, sequence reads were collapsed and filtered. For each sample, productive Simpson clonality was calculated as the square root of Simpson's diversity index across productive rearrangements. TCRdb limited this immuneACCESS table to in-frame rearrangements with V and J called. A share of clones is missing; checked studies link under half to unresolved V genes, and the rest is unexplained. V and J calls and clone size are those listed in that table; D and trimming were worked out from the DNA. The sample records a few hundred thousand clones, around nine tenths of which are singletons. The ten largest clones add up to just over 1% of the sample.

Participants in the prospective study were aged roughly 18 to 89 years, lived in under 30 United States geographic areas, and enrolled through a virtual design. To assign participants to cohorts, the prospective study relied on clinical history that participants themselves reported in a screening survey and a study questionnaire. Exposed participants had been in contact with someone with a PCR-confirmed or clinician-diagnosed COVID-19 case within 2 weeks of study entry. In the prospective study, whole blood, serum and a nasopharyngeal or oropharyngeal swab were collected from each participant by mobile phlebotomists. Over a roughly 2-month period, participants in the prospective study had the option of providing additional blood draws and questionnaires. Prospective study blood samples were shipped either frozen or at room temperature before DNA extraction. Concerning this clone: The specificity of this receptor is unknown. No base quality values were provided; no much bigger clone lies one nucleotide off.

Trimming removed 5 bases from V and 4 bases from J; the gene matches leave 9 bases unexplained. CDR1 and CDR2 are drawn from the germline V gene: SGHRS, YFSETQ. There are 16 amino acids in the CDR3, from cysteine to phenylalanine inclusive. CDR3 DNA is the only sequence kept; it has 48 bases, read in frame from the first base. In this chain, TRBV5-1 is recombined with TRBJ1-4; 9 junctional bases match TRBD1. The sequence was collected from a woman aged 30 to 39 who had been exposed to COVID-19. The sequenced sample was PBMCs or T cells enriched from blood (not recorded which). The sequenced DNA is TGCGCCAGCAGGCCGACAGGGGGGCGGGGTAATGAAAAACTGTTTTTT. It encodes CASRPTGGRGNEKLFF.